This T cell receptor (beta chain) was found in a study of CD8+ T cells in alopecia areata. Worth noting for this clone: What it binds is unknown.

RNA extraction and reverse transcription yielded cDNA as sequencing template. Only in-frame clones appear in the TCRdb table, and some are missing; sequencing was by immunoSEQ multiplex PCR. The sample yields approximately 210,000 clones, approximately 72% seen once. Study findings and constraints: Scalp and blood samples kept many expanded lesional clones throughout tofacitinib. Scalp clonality, together with expanded CD8+ clones among the top 100, fell significantly with tofacitinib. Patients displayed less clarity in TCR sharing than mice, a finding possibly related to HLA. Scalp data also include sequences from resident alphabeta T cells of normal skin.

Documented treatment: oral pan-JAK inhibitor, 5-10 mg twice daily. Germline V CDR1 and CDR2: SGHDN, FVKESK. The CDR3 loop spans 14 amino acids. V was shortened by 0 bases and J by 6 bases, with 12 bases between the two germline ends. This chain links TRBV14 with TRBJ2-7; D gene uncertain. Source: CD4+ T cells sorted from blood, taken around week 42, from a patient treated with tofacitinib. The receptor comes from a human donor with alopecia areata. The CDR3 bases are TGTGCCAGCAGCCAAGATATGTTTGGAGTCGAGCAGTACTTC. This translates into CASSQDMFGVEQYF. The whole variable domain, filled in from reference TRBV14 and TRBJ2-7, reads EAGVTQFPSHSVIEKGQTVTLRCDPISGHDNLYWYRRVMGKEIKFLLHFVKESKQDESGMPNNRFLAERTGGTYSTLKVQPAELEDSGVYFCASSQDMFGVEQYFGPGTRLTVT.